A selection of T cell receptor beta chains follows, all from one sample in a study of molecular identifiers for immune sequencing clone quantification. TCRdb processed the PCR reads anew with MiXCR; each CDR3 protein has one entry. Of around 94,000 distinct CDR3 sequences in the sample, around 37% are singletons; the top ten hold roughly 9.7%. Sequenced material: naive CD8+ T cells from blood, with Jurkat cell RNA spiked in. The receptors stem from a human donor in good health. Some libraries in this study had Jurkat cell RNA spiked in. Each CDR3 is given with its conserved first and last residue. A D gene is named only where the DNA matches it firmly. Only part of the rows carry a size: once, few, many, or a class if the clone is expanded.

NA TRBJ2-4 TRBV12-3/TRBV12-4 NA CASSLLAYAKNIQYF TGTGCCAGCAGTTTGCTAGCGTATGCCAAAAACATTCAGTACTTC
TRBD2 TRBJ2-3 TRBV27 few CASSFGLAGGFTDTQYF TGTGCCAGCAGTTTCGGCTTGGCGGGAGGGTTCACAGATACGCAGTATTTT
TRBD2 TRBJ2-5 TRBV23-1 many CASNPGLAGVVHQETQYF TGCGCCAGCAACCCCGGACTAGCGGGAGTCGTACACCAAGAGACCCAGTACTTC
NA TRBJ2-5 TRBV7-2 NA CASSLGLAGRGETQYF TGTGCCAGCAGCTTAGGTCTGGCCGGGCGAGGGGAGACCCAGTACTTC
TRBD2 TRBJ2-2 TRBV6-5 NA CASSPLAGGGTGELFF TGTGCCAGCAGTCCGTTAGCGGGAGGCGGTACCGGGGAGCTGTTTTTT
TRBD2 TRBJ2-3 TRBV11-2 few CASSNEQAGGTDTQYF TGTGCCAGCAGCAACGAACAAGCGGGAGGCACAGATACGCAGTATTTT
TRBD1 TRBJ2-1 TRBV11-2 NA CASSLRGKGAMVGEQFF TGTGCCAGCAGCTTAAGAGGGAAGGGGGCAATGGTCGGTGAGCAGTTCTTC
NA TRBJ2-5 TRBV6-2/TRBV6-3 few CASQTGSKTQYF TGTGCCAGCCAGACTGGGTCGAAGACCCAGTACTTC
NA TRBJ2-1 TRBV9 few CASSGTGLSYNEQFF TGTGCCAGCAGCGGAACGGGACTCTCCTACAATGAGCAGTTCTTC
NA TRBJ2-4 TRBV4-3 NA CASSQDLSAVKAKNIQYF TGCGCCAGCAGCCAAGATCTGTCCGCCGTTAAGGCCAAAAACATTCAGTACTTC
NA TRBJ2-5 TRBV28 once CASSLPWEAGNGETQYF TGTGCCAGCAGTTTGCCATGGGAAGCAGGGAATGGGGAGACCCAGTACTTC
NA TRBJ2-3 TRBV5-6 few CASSLGGFPLAADTQYF TGTGCCAGCAGCTTGGGGGGGTTCCCGTTGGCAGCAGATACGCAGTATTTT
NA TRBJ2-3 TRBV5-1 NA CASSLAGRQSTDTQYF TGCGCCAGCAGCTTGGCGGGCAGGCAAAGCACAGATACGCAGTATTTT
NA TRBJ2-7 TRBV28 NA CASRDGPTSFYEQYF TGTGCCAGCAGGGACGGGCCGACCAGTTTCTACGAGCAGTACTTC
NA TRBJ2-1 TRBV12-3/TRBV12-4 NA CASSLVREQFF TGTGCCAGCAGTTTAGTACGGGAGCAGTTCTTC
TRBD1 TRBJ1-2 TRBV27 NA CASSPRGQHYGYTF TGTGCCAGCAGTCCGAGGGGACAGCACTATGGCTACACCTTC
NA TRBJ1-1 TRBV12-3/TRBV12-4 NA CASTRGYTEAFF TGTGCCAGCACAAGGGGATACACTGAAGCTTTCTTT
NA TRBJ2-7 TRBV4-2 NA CASSQGWGDEQYF TGTGCCAGCAGCCAAGGTTGGGGCGACGAGCAGTACTTC
TRBD1 TRBJ2-7 TRBV5-5 many CASSFTGDEQYF TGTGCCAGCAGCTTCACAGGGGACGAGCAGTACTTC
NA TRBJ2-3 TRBV20-1 few CSARGTIYLDTQYF TGCAGTGCTAGAGGGACTATTTACCTAGATACGCAGTATTTT
TRBD2 TRBJ2-1 TRBV4-3 NA CASSPSLAGLDEQFF TGCGCCAGCAGCCCTTCGCTAGCGGGACTAGATGAGCAGTTCTTC
NA TRBJ1-3 TRBV10-2 NA CATSFTLGNTIYF TGCGCCACCAGTTTCACTCTTGGAAACACCATATATTTT
NA TRBJ1-1 TRBV28 few CASSFRGGVTEAFF TGTGCCAGCAGTTTTAGGGGTGGGGTCACTGAAGCTTTCTTT
TRBD1 TRBJ1-6 TRBV2 NA CASPGLGQGNSPLHF TGTGCCAGCCCGGGTCTAGGACAGGGGAATTCACCCCTCCACTTT
NA TRBJ2-5 TRBV28 many CASSFGGRKETQYF TGTGCCAGCAGTTTCGGCGGTCGGAAAGAGACCCAGTACTTC
NA TRBJ2-7 TRBV19 NA CASSKLWGEQYF TGTGCCAGTAGTAAGTTGTGGGGCGAGCAGTACTTC